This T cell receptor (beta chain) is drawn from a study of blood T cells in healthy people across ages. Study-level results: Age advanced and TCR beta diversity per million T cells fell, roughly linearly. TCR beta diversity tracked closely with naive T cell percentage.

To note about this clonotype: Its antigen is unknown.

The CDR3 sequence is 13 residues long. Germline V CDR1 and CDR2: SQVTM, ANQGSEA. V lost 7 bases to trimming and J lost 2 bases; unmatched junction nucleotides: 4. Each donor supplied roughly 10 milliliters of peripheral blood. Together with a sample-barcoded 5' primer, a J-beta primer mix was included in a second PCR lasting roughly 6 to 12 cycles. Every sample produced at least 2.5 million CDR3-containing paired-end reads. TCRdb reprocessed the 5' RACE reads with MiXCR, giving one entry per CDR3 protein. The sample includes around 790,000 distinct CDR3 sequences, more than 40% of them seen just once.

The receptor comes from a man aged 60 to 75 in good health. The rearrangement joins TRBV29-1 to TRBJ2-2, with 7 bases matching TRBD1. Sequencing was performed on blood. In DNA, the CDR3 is TGCAGCGCGACAGGGAAAAACACCGGGGAGCTGTTTTTT. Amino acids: CSATGKNTGELFF.